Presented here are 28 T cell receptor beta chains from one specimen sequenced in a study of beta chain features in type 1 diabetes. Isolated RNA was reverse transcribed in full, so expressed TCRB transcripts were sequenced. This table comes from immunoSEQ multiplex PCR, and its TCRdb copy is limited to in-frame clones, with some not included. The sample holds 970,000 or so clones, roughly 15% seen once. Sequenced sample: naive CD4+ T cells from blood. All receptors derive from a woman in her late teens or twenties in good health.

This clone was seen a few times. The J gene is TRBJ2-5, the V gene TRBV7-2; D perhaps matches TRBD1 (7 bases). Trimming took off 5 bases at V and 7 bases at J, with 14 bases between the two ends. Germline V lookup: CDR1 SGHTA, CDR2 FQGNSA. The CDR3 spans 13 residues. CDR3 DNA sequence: TGTGCCAGCAGCCCAGGGGGGTTAGGGACCCAGTACTTC. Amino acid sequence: CASSPGGLGTQYF.

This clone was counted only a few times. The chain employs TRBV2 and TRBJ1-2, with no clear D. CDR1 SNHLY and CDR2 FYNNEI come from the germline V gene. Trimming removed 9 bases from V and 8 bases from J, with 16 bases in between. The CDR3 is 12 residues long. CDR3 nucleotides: TGTGCCAGTCGAAGGGATACGAAGGGCTACACCTTC. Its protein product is CASRRDTKGYTF.

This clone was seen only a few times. CDR3 in DNA: TGTGCCAGCTCACCGCCCGGGGCGTTCTTGGCGGGAGCAGATACGCAGTATTTT. It translates to CASSPPGAFLAGADTQYF. The V and J genes are TRBV18 and TRBJ2-3; 7 positions agree with TRBD2. With V trimmed by 3 bases and J by 4 bases, 16 bases remained unmatched. Germline values: CDR1 KGHSH, CDR2 LQKENI. This CDR3 contains 18 residues.

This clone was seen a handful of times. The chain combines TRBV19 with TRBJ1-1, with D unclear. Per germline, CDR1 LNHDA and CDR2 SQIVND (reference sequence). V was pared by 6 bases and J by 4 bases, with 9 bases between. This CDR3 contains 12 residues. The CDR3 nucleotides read TGTGCCAGTAGAACTCGGGGCACTGAAGCTTTCTTT. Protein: CASRTRGTEAFF.

Here the CDR3 reads CASSFTGSPQNYEQYF. Written as DNA, the CDR3 is TGTGCCAGCAGTTTCACGGGATCACCCCAAAACTACGAGCAGTACTTC. J is TRBJ2-7 and V is TRBV28; perhaps TRBD2 as D (5 bases). From germline, CDR1 is MDHEN and CDR2 SYDVKM. V lost 3 bases to trimming and J lost 3 bases, with 18 bases between them. The CDR3 runs to 16 residues.

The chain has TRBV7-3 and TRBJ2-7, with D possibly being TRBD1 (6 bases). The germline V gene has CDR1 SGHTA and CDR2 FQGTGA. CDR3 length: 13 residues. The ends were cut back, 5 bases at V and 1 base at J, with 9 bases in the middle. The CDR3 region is CASSPTGSYEQYF. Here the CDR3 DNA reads TGTGCCAGCAGCCCCACAGGGTCCTACGAGCAGTACTTC.

In nucleotides, the CDR3 is TGTGCCAGCAGCTTAGGAGGCTATCTAACTCAGCCCCAGCATTTT. This sequence encodes CASSLGGYLTQPQHF. The genes are TRBV7-2 and TRBJ1-5, with D unresolved. The CDR3 has 15 amino acids. The V and J ends lost 1 base and 6 bases respectively, with 13 bases between them. The germline V gene has CDR1 SGHTA and CDR2 FQGNSA.

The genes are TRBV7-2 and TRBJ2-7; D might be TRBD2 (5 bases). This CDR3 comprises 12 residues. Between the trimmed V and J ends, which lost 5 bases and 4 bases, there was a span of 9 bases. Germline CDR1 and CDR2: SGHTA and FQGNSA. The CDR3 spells CASSPTSYEQYF. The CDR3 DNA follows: TGTGCCAGCAGCCCCACTAGTTACGAGCAGTACTTC. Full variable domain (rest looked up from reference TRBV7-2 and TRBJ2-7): GAGVSQSPSNKVTEKGKDVELRCDPISGHTALYWYRQSLGQGLEFLIYFQGNSAPDKSGLPSDRFSAERTGGSVSTLTIQRTQQEDSAVYLCASSPTSYEQYFGPGTRLTVT.

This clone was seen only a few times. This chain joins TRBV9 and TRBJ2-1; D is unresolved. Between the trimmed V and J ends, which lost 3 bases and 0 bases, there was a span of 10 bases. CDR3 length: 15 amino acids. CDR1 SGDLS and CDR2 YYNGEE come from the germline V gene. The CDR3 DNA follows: TGTGCCAGCAGCGAACTGGGGATCTCCTACAATGAGCAGTTCTTC. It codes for CASSELGISYNEQFF.

CDR3 DNA sequence: TGCAGCGTCGCCCATTCTCGCCGGACTAGCGGGAATACGGAGCAGTACTTC. Amino acids: CSVAHSRRTSGNTEQYF. The chain links TRBV29-1 to TRBJ2-7, with 12 bases that match TRBD2. The V gene end was trimmed by 6 bases and the J gene end by 7 bases; junction bases not matched to a gene: 19. The length of the CDR3 is 17 residues. Germline V gene lookup returns CDR1 SQVTM and CDR2 ANQGSEA.

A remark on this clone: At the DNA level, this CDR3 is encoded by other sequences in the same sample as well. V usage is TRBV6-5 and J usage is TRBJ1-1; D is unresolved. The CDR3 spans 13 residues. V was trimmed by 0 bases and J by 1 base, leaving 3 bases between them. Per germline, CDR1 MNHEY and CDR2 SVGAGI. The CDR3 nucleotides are TGTGCCAGCAGTTACTCCTGGAACACTGAAGCTTTCTTT. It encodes CASSYSWNTEAFF.

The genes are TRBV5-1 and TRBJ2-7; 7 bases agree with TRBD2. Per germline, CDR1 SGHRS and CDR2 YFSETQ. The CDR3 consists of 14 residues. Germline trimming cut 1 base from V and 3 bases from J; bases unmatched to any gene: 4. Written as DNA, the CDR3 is TGCGCCAGCAGCTTGCGAGCGGGAAACTACGAGCAGTACTTC. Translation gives CASSLRAGNYEQYF.

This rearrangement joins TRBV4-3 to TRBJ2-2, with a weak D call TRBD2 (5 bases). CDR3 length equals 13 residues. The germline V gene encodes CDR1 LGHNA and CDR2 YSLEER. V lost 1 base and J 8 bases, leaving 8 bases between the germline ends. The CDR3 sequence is CASSQVGGGELFF. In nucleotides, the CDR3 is TGCGCCAGCAGCCAAGTAGGCGGGGGGGAGCTGTTTTTT.

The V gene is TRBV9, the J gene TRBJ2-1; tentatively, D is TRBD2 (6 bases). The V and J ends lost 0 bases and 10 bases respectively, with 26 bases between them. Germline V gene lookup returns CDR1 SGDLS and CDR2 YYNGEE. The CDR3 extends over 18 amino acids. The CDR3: CASSVGGGAGSFVGEQFF. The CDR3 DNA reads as TGTGCCAGCAGCGTAGGGGGTGGTGCGGGATCCTTTGTCGGGGAGCAGTTCTTC.

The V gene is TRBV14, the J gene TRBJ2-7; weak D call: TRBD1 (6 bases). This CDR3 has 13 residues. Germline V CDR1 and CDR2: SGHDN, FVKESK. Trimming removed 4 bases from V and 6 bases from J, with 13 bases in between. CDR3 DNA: TGTGCCAGCAGCCTCCACCTGGACAGCGAGCAGTACTTC. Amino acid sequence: CASSLHLDSEQYF. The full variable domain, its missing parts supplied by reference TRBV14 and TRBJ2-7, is EAGVTQFPSHSVIEKGQTVTLRCDPISGHDNLYWYRRVMGKEIKFLLHFVKESKQDESGMPNNRFLAERTGGTYSTLKVQPAELEDSGVYFCASSLHLDSEQYFGPGTRLTVT.

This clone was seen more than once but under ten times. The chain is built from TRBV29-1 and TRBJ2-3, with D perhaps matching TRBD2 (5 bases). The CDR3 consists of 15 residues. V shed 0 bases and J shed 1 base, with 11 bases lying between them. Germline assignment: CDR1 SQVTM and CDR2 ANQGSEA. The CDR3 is CSVEDRRGGTDTQYF. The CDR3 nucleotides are TGCAGCGTTGAAGATCGACGGGGAGGCACAGATACGCAGTATTTT.

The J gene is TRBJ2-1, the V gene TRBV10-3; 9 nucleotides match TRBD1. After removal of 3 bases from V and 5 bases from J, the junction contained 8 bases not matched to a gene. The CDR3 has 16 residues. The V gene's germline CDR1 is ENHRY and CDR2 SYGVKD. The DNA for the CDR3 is TGTGCCATCAGTGACCTCCGGGACAGGGTGCACAATGAGCAGTTCTTC. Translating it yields CAISDLRDRVHNEQFF.

In DNA, the CDR3 is TGCGCCAGCAGCCAACTCAGGGACAATTCACCCCTCCACTTT. Protein: CASSQLRDNSPLHF. The genes are TRBV4-3 and TRBJ1-6, with TRBD1 as a possible D gene (5 bases). V was trimmed by 2 bases and J by 7 bases, leaving 9 bases between them. Germline V gene lookup returns CDR1 LGHNA and CDR2 YSLEER. This CDR3 is built from 14 residues.

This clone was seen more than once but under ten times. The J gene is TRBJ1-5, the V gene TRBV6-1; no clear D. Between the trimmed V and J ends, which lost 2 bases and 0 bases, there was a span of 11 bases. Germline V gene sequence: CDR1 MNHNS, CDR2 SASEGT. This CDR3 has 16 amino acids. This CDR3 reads CASSENPSYSNQPQHF. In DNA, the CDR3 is TGTGCCAGCAGTGAAAACCCCTCCTATAGCAATCAGCCCCAGCATTTT.

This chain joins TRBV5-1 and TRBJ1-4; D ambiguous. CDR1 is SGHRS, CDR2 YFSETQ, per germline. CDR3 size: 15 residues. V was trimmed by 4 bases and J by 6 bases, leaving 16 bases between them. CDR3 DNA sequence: TGCGCCAGCAGCCGAACGGCCTCGCGATATGAAAAACTGTTTTTT. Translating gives CASSRTASRYEKLFF.

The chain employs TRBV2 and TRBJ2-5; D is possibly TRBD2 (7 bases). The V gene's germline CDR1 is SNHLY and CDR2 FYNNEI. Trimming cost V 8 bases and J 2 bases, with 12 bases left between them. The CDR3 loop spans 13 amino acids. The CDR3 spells CASLRGAQETQYF. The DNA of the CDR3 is TGTGCCAGCCTTCGGGGGGCTCAAGAGACCCAGTACTTC.

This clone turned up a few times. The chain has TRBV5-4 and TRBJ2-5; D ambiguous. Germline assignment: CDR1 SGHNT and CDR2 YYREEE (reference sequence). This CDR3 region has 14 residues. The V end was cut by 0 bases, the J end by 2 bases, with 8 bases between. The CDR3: CASSLVGRQETQYF. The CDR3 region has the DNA TGTGCCAGCAGCTTGGTCGGTCGGCAAGAGACCCAGTACTTC.

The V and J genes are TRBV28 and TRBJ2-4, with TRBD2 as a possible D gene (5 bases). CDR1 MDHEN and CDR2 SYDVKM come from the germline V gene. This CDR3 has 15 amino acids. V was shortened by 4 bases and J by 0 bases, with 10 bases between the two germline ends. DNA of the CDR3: TGTGCCAGCAGTTCCCGGGGTCTAGCCAAAAACATTCAGTACTTC. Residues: CASSSRGLAKNIQYF.

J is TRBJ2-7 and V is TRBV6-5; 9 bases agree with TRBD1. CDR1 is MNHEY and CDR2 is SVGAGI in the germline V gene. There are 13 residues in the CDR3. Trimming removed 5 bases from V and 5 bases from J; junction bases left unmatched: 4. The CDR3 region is CASSVDRGHEQYF. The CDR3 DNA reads TGTGCCAGCAGTGTGGACAGGGGCCACGAGCAGTACTTC.

The CDR3 bases are TGTGCCAGCAGTTTATCCCAGACGAGTCGAGCGGGAGCGATTAGAAATGAGCAGTTCTTC. It translates to CASSLSQTSRAGAIRNEQFF. The rearrangement links TRBV28 to TRBJ2-1; 8 bases align to TRBD2. The length of the CDR3 is 20 residues. The germline V gene has CDR1 MDHEN and CDR2 SYDVKM. The V segment lost 1 base and the J segment 7 bases; nucleotides outside the gene matches: 21.

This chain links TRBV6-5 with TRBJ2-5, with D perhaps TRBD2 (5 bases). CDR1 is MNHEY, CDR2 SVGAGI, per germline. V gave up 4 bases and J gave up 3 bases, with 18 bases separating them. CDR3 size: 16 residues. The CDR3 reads CASSWRVDFHKETQYF. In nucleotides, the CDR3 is TGTGCCAGCAGTTGGCGGGTGGACTTCCATAAAGAGACCCAGTACTTC.

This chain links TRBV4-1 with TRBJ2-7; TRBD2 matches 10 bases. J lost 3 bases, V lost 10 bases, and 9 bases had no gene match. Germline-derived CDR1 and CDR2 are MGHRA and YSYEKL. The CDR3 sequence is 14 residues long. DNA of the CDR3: TGCGCCAAGACAATAGCGGGAGGTTTCTACGAGCAGTACTTC. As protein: CAKTIAGGFYEQYF.

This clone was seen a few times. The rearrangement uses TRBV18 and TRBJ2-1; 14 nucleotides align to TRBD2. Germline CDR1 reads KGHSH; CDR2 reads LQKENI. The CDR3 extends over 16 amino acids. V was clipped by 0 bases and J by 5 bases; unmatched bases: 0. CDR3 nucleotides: TGTGCCAGCTCACCACCGGGACTAGCGGGAGACAATGAGCAGTTCTTC. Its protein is CASSPPGLAGDNEQFF.